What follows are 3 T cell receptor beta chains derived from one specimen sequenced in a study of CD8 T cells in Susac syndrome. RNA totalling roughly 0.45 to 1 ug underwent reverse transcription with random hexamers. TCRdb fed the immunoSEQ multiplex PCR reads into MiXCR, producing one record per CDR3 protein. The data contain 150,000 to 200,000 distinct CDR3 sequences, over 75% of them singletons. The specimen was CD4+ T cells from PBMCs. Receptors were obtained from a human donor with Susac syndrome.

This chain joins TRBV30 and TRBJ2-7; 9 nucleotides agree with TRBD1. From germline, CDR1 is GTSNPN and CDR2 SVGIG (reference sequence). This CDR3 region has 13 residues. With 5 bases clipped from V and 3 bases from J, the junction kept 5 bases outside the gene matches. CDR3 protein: CAWVKGQGYEQYF. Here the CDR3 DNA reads TGTGCCTGGGTTAAGGGACAGGGCTACGAGCAGTACTTC. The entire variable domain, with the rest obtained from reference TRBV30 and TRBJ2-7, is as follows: SQTIHQWPATLVQPVGSPLSLECTVEGTSNPNLYWYRQAAGRGLQLLFYSVGIGQISSEVPQNLSASRPQDRQFILSSKKLLLSDSGFYLCAWVKGQGYEQYFGPGTRLTVT.

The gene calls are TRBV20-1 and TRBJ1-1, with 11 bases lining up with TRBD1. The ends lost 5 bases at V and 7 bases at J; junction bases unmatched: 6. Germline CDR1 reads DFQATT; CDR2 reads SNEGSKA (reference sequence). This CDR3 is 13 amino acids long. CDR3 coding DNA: TGCAGTGCTCTCACCGGGACAGGGGGTGAAGCTTTCTTT. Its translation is CSALTGTGGEAFF.

The CDR3 here is CSASGGGYYEQYF. CDR3 nucleotides: TGCAGTGCTAGCGGCGGGGGTTACTACGAGCAGTACTTC. The gene calls are TRBV20-1 and TRBJ2-7, with TRBD2 identical over 7 bases. Germline CDR1 DFQATT, CDR2 SNEGSKA (reference sequence). With V trimmed by 3 bases and J by 3 bases, 5 bases remained unmatched. The CDR3 is 13 amino acids.